The 13 T cell receptor beta chains below all came from one sample that was sequenced in a study of blood T cell repertoires in COVID-19. Only in-frame clones appear in the TCRdb table, and some are missing; sequencing was by immunoSEQ multiplex PCR. In the table there are some 93,000 clones, roughly 87% of which are singletons. Sequenced sample: peripheral blood. Receptors were obtained from a man in his sixties with acute or convalescent COVID-19.

J is TRBJ2-4 and V is TRBV18; D not certain. V lost 0 bases and J lost 7, with 10 bases in between. Germline V lookup: CDR1 KGHSH, CDR2 LQKENI. The CDR3 loop spans 14 amino acids. The CDR3 DNA follows: TGTGCCAGCTCACCACCCACAGAATGGAACATTCAGTACTTC. This codes for CASSPPTEWNIQYF.

The V call is TRBV7-6, the J call TRBJ1-6; 8 bases match TRBD1. V lost 2 bases to trimming and J lost 7 bases; unmatched junction nucleotides: 7. The CDR3 length is 16 residues. Germline V gene sequence: CDR1 SGHVS, CDR2 FNYEAQ. The CDR3 sequence is CASSLSPDRANSPLHF. CDR3 DNA: TGTGCCAGCAGCTTATCCCCGGACAGGGCCAATTCACCCCTCCACTTT.

This clone is a singleton in its sample. The CDR3 sequence: CASSPPSSSGNTIYF. The CDR3 bases are TGTGCCAGCAGCCCCCCCTCGAGCTCTGGAAACACCATATATTTT. The V and J genes are TRBV9 and TRBJ1-3, with no clear D. V was shortened by 4 bases and J by 0 bases, with 11 bases between the two germline ends. The CDR3 consists of 15 residues. Germline V gene sequence: CDR1 SGDLS, CDR2 YYNGEE.

This clone was recorded only once. This chain links TRBV7-9 with TRBJ1-2; 8 bases map to TRBD1. The CDR3 extends over 15 amino acids. J lost 8 bases, V lost 0 bases, and 8 bases had no gene match. CDR1 SEHNR and CDR2 FQNEAQ come from the germline V gene (reference sequence). DNA of the CDR3: TGTGCCAGCAGCTTAGCCTCGACAGGGGAAGGCGGCTACACCTTC. The encoded protein is CASSLASTGEGGYTF.

The chain employs TRBV28 and TRBJ2-2; 7 bases map to TRBD1. Germline loops: CDR1 MDHEN, CDR2 SYDVKM. This CDR3 comprises 15 residues. The V segment lost 1 base and the J segment 6 bases; nucleotides outside the gene matches: 5. This chain's CDR3 is CASSLSTQGAGELFF. As DNA, the CDR3 is TGTGCCAGCAGTTTATCAACGCAGGGGGCCGGGGAGCTGTTTTTT.

The chain is built from TRBV6-2 or TRBV6-3 and TRBJ2-5; the D is unclear. The V end was cut by 2 bases, the J end by 5 bases, with 9 bases between. The CDR3 contains 13 residues. Germline CDR1 reads MNHEY; CDR2 reads SVGEGT. Here the CDR3 reads CASSYPWAETQYF. CDR3 nucleotides: TGTGCCAGCAGTTACCCATGGGCGGAGACCCAGTACTTC.

J is TRBJ2-1 and V is TRBV6-5; 14 nucleotides line up with TRBD2. The ends lost 7 bases at V and 5 bases at J; junction bases unmatched: 1. This CDR3 spans 14 amino acids. CDR1 is MNHEY, CDR2 SVGAGI, per germline. The CDR3 DNA is TGTGCCAGCAAGACTAGCGGGGGGGACAATGAGCAGTTCTTC. This sequence encodes CASKTSGGDNEQFF.

This clone occurred once. This chain joins TRBV27 and TRBJ1-2; TRBD1 aligns across 8 bases. CDR1 and CDR2 from the germline V gene are MNHEY and SMNVEV (reference sequence). With V trimmed by 3 bases and J by 8 bases, 8 bases remained unmatched. The length of the CDR3 is 14 residues. The CDR3 reads CASSFTDRVAGYTF. CDR3 bases: TGTGCCAGCAGTTTTACGGACAGGGTGGCCGGCTACACCTTC.

This clone was picked up one time. The gene calls are TRBV5-4 and TRBJ2-7, with a possible D match to TRBD2 (6 bases). Trimming removed 4 bases from V and 1 base from J, with 12 bases in between. The CDR3 runs to 14 residues. Germline values: CDR1 SGHNT, CDR2 YYREEE (reference sequence). The CDR3 spells CASSPGAGSYEQYF. CDR3 sequence (DNA): TGTGCCAGCAGCCCCGGGGCGGGATCCTACGAGCAGTACTTC.

J is TRBJ2-5 and V is TRBV30; TRBD2 agrees at 14 bases. There are 18 residues in the CDR3. Germline CDR1 and CDR2: GTSNPN and SVGIG (reference sequence). The V and J ends lost 8 bases and 4 bases, in that order; junction bases with no gene match: 18. CDR3 region: CALHPTGTSGRRGETQYF. The CDR3 coding sequence is TGTGCCCTCCACCCGACCGGGACTAGCGGGAGAAGGGGAGAGACCCAGTACTTC.

The chain employs TRBV2 and TRBJ2-1, with TRBD2 matching 8 bases. Losses at the gene ends were 6 bases for V and 2 bases for J; bases not matched to a gene: 6. CDR1 is SNHLY and CDR2 is FYNNEI in the germline V gene. The CDR3 is 15 amino acids. The CDR3 DNA reads TGTGCCAGCAGCGGACTAGCCGGCCCCTACAATGAGCAGTTCTTC. Translation gives CASSGLAGPYNEQFF.

A note on this clone: The same CDR3 also results from other DNA sequences found in this sample. The chain employs TRBV7-2 and TRBJ2-7; maybe TRBD2 (6 bases). V was clipped by 3 bases and J by 3 bases, with 9 bases between them. The V gene's germline CDR1 is SGHTA and CDR2 FQGNSA. The CDR3 consists of 13 residues. CDR3 sequence: CASSFAGYYEQYF. The CDR3, as DNA: TGTGCCAGCAGCTTTGCGGGGTACTACGAGCAGTACTTC.

This clone was observed at least ten times. V is TRBV10-1 and J is TRBJ1-1, with a tentative D call TRBD1 (6 bases). The CDR3 length is 13 residues. Germline loops: CDR1 WNHNN, CDR2 SYGVQD (reference sequence). V was clipped by 7 bases and J by 1 base, with 10 bases between them. The CDR3: CASKYRENTEAFF. The CDR3 coding sequence is TGCGCCAGCAAATACAGGGAGAACACTGAAGCTTTCTTT.